This is a list of T cell receptor beta chains from one sample in a study of T-cell memory formation after mild COVID-19. MiXCR was run by TCRdb on the 5' RACE reads, yielding one entry per CDR3 protein. The profile shows some 210,000 distinct CDR3 sequences, roughly 30% of them singletons. Sequencing was done on a sample of PBMCs or a T cell subset sorted from them (not recorded which). All receptors derive from an adult woman who had mild COVID-19 (a few samples of this study predate the infection). Cell type and time point are not known. Both conserved end residues are part of each CDR3. D genes are given only for firm matches. Expanded clones get a size class; other rows say once, few or many, or leave the size out.

TRBJ1-2 TRBV18 few TRBD1 CASSPRTGSDGYTF TGTGCCAGCTCACCTCGGACAGGGTCTGATGGCTACACCTTC
TRBJ1-6 TRBV2 . . CASSETRSRSPLHF TGTGCCAGCAGTGAGACGCGGTCTCGTTCGCCCCTCCACTTT
TRBJ2-7 TRBV5-1 . . CASSLVISYEQYF TGCGCCAGCAGCTTGGTTATCTCCTACGAGCAGTACTTC
TRBJ1-2 TRBV20-1 few . CSARVQGLDGYTF TGCAGTGCTAGAGTGCAGGGTCTCGATGGCTACACCTTC
TRBJ2-5 TRBV11-1 few TRBD1 CASSLADRGSETQYF TGTGCCAGCAGCTTAGCGGACAGGGGGTCGGAGACCCAGTACTTC
TRBJ1-3 TRBV25-1 . . CASSEAFIDTIYF TGTGCCAGCAGTGAAGCTTTTATAGACACCATATATTTT
TRBJ2-7 TRBV7-6 . TRBD1 CASSLGRAGTGFYEQYF TGTGCCAGCAGCTTAGGCCGGGCCGGGACAGGGTTTTACGAGCAGTACTTC
TRBJ1-2 TRBV4-2 . TRBD1 CASSSSTGFGGYTF TGTGCCAGCAGCTCGTCGACAGGGTTCGGCGGCTACACCTTC
TRBJ2-5 TRBV4-3 . TRBD2 CASSQGLAGGETQYF TGCGCCAGCAGCCAAGGCCTAGCGGGAGGTGAGACCCAGTACTTC
TRBJ2-1 TRBV5-4 . . CASSSGTNGYNEQFF TGTGCCAGCAGCTCCGGAACGAACGGATACAATGAGCAGTTCTTC
TRBJ2-5 TRBV4-1 few . CASSQEGTSAGAPYF TGCGCCAGCAGCCAAGAAGGGACCTCGGCCGGGGCCCCGTACTTC
TRBJ2-7 TRBV6-6 few . CASSLRRDTPRYF TGTGCCAGCAGTCTCCGCCGGGACACCCCTCGGTACTTC
TRBJ2-1 TRBV29-1 few TRBD1 CSVEVQGVEQFF TGCAGCGTTGAAGTTCAGGGGGTTGAGCAGTTCTTC
TRBJ2-7 TRBV4-1 few . CASSQEEEATYEQYF TGCGCCAGCAGCCAAGAGGAGGAAGCTACCTACGAGCAGTACTTC
TRBJ2-1 TRBV20-1 . . CSATGYRVGEQFF TGCAGTGCTACCGGGTACAGGGTTGGTGAGCAGTTCTTC
TRBJ2-2 TRBV27 few . CASSSAPAGTGELFF TGTGCCAGCAGTTCGGCACCCGCCGGTACCGGGGAGCTGTTTTTT
TRBJ2-1 TRBV20-1 . TRBD2 CSALTSGRGNEQFF TGCAGTGCCCTGACTAGCGGGAGGGGCAATGAGCAGTTCTTC
TRBJ2-3 TRBV30 . TRBD2 CAWKNSGGTTQYF TGTGCCTGGAAGAATAGCGGGGGAACTACGCAGTATTTT
TRBJ2-7 TRBV5-6 . . CASSLANLEQYF TGTGCCAGCAGCTTGGCCAACCTCGAGCAGTACTTC
TRBJ1-2 TRBV24-1 . . CATSDFVDPGIYGYTF TGTGCCACCAGTGATTTTGTTGACCCGGGAATCTATGGCTACACCTTC
TRBJ2-3 TRBV20-1 . . CSAPVVGQYF TGCAGTGCGCCTGTGGTGGGGCAGTATTTT
TRBJ2-7 TRBV20-1 few . CSATGRYVDEQYF TGCAGTGCTACGGGGAGGTACGTCGACGAGCAGTACTTC
TRBJ2-7 TRBV15 few TRBD1 CATGDRIPEQYF TGTGCCACCGGGGACAGAATCCCCGAGCAGTACTTC
TRBJ2-1 TRBV7-8 . TRBD2 CASSLPTSGTGNEQFF TGTGCCAGCAGCTTACCGACTAGCGGGACGGGGAATGAGCAGTTCTTC
TRBJ2-2 TRBV10-3 few TRBD2 CAIGGTSGTMNTGELFF TGTGCCATCGGCGGGACTAGCGGGACTATGAACACCGGGGAGCTGTTTTTT
TRBJ2-1 TRBV7-9 few . CASSSPRVNEQFF TGTGCCAGCAGCTCCCCCCGGGTGAATGAGCAGTTCTTC
TRBJ2-1 TRBV5-1 . TRBD2 CASSRQRTSGFDDEQFF TGCGCCAGCAGCCGACAGCGGACTAGCGGTTTTGACGATGAGCAGTTCTTC
TRBJ2-1 TRBV7-6 few . CASSLGSVRDAENEQFF TGTGCCAGCAGCTTAGGGTCAGTGAGAGACGCTGAGAATGAGCAGTTCTTC
TRBJ1-1 TRBV11-3 . . CASEKWQDTEAFF TGTGCCAGCGAGAAATGGCAGGACACTGAAGCTTTCTTT
TRBJ2-1 TRBV20-1 . TRBD2 CSARAGLTSGRVNEQFF TGCAGTGCTAGAGCGGGCCTGACTAGCGGGAGGGTCAATGAGCAGTTCTTC
TRBJ2-2 TRBV4-1 few . CASSPISTGELFF TGCGCCAGCAGTCCGATCTCCACCGGGGAGCTGTTTTTT
TRBJ1-5 TRBV7-2 few . CASSTRGNQPQHF TGTGCCAGCAGCACTAGGGGAAATCAGCCCCAGCATTTT
TRBJ2-7 TRBV7-9 . TRBD2 CASSLREFEQYF TGCGCCAGCAGCTTGCGGGAGTTCGAGCAGTACTTC
TRBJ2-7 TRBV19 few TRBD1 CASMGTGTNYEQYF TGTGCCAGTATGGGGACAGGGACGAACTACGAGCAGTACTTC
TRBJ1-1 TRBV5-1 few . CASSLANSNTEAFF TGCGCCAGCAGCTTGGCCAACTCTAACACTGAAGCTTTCTTT
TRBJ2-1 TRBV20-1 . TRBD2 CSASGTSGYNEQFF TGCAGTGCTAGCGGGACTAGCGGGTACAATGAGCAGTTCTTC